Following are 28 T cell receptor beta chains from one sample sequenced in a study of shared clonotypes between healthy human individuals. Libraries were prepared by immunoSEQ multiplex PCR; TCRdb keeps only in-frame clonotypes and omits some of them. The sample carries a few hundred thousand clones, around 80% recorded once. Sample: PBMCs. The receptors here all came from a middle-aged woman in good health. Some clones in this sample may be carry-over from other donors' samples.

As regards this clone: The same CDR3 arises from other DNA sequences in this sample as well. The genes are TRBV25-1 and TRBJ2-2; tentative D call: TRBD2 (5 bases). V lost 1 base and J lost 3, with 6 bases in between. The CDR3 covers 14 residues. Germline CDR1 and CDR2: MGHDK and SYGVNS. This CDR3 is CASSEFGDTGELFF. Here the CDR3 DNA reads TGTGCCAGCAGTGAATTCGGGGACACCGGGGAGCTGTTTTTT.

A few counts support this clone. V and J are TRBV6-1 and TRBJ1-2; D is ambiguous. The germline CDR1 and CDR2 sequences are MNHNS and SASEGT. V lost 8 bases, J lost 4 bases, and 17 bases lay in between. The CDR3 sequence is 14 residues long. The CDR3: CASENQVPPYGYTF. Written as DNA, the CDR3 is TGTGCCAGCGAAAATCAGGTGCCCCCCTATGGCTACACCTTC.

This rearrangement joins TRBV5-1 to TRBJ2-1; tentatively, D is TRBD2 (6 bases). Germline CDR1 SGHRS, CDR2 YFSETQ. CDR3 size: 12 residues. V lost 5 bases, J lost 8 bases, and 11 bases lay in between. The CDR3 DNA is TGCGCCAGCAGAACTAGCTGGCATGAGCAGTTCTTC. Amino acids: CASRTSWHEQFF.

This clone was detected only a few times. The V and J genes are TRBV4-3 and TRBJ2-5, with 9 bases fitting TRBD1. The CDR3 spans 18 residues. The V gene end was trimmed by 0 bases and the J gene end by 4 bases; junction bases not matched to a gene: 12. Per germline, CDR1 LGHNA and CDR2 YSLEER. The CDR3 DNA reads TGCGCCAGCAGCCAAGAAGTCCCCGGGACAGGGTTTGGAGAGACCCAGTACTTC. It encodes CASSQEVPGTGFGETQYF.

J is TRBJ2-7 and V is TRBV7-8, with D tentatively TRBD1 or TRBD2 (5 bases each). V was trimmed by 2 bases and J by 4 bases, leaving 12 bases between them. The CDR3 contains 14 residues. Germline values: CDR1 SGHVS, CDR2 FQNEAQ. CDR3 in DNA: TGTGCCAGCAGCTTATCGGGGTGGGGGTACGAGCAGTACTTC. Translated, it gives CASSLSGWGYEQYF.

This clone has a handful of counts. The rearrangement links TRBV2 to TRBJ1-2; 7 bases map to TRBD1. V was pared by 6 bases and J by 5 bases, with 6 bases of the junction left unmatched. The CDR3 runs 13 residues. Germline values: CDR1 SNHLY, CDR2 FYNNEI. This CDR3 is CASRGTGDYGYTF. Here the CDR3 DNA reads TGTGCCAGCAGAGGAACAGGGGATTATGGCTACACCTTC.

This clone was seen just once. The CDR3 is CASSAGPGDSYEQYF. CDR3 in DNA: TGTGCCAGCAGCGCGGGCCCAGGGGATAGCTACGAGCAGTACTTC. This chain joins TRBV11-2 and TRBJ2-7, with a possible D match to TRBD1 (6 bases). In germline, CDR1 is SGHAT, CDR2 FQNNGV. The CDR3 loop spans 15 amino acids. Deletions cut 5 bases from V and 3 bases from J, with 17 bases between. Full variable domain (remainder filled in from reference TRBV11-2 and TRBJ2-7): EAGVAQSPRYKIIEKRQSVAFWCNPISGHATLYWYQQILGQGPKLLIQFQNNGVVDDSQLPKDRFSAERLKGVDSTLKIQPAKLEDSAVYLCASSAGPGDSYEQYFGPGTRLTVT.

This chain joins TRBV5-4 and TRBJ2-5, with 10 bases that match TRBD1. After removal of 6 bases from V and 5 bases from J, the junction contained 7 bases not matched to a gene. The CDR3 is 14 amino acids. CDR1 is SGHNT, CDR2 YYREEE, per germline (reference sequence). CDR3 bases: TGTGCCAGCACCCGGGGACAGGGGTCGGAGACCCAGTACTTC. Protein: CASTRGQGSETQYF.

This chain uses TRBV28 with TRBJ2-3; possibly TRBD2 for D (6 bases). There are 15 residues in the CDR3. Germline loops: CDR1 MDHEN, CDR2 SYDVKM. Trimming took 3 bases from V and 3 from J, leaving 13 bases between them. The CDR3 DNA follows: TGTGCCAGCAGTTTGTGGTCGCGGGGAACAGATACGCAGTATTTT. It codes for CASSLWSRGTDTQYF.

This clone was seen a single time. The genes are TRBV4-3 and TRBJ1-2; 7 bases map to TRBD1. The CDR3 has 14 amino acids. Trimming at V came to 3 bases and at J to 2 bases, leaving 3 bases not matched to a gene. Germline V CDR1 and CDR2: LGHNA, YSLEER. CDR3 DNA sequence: TGCGCCAGCAGCCACACAGGGGAAAACTATGGCTACACCTTC. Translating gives CASSHTGENYGYTF.

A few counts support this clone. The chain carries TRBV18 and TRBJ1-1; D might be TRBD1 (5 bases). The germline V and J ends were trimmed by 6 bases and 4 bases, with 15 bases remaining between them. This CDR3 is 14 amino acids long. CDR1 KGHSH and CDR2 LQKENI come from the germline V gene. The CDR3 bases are TGTGCCAGCTCGCGGGACCGTCGGGGCACTGAAGCTTTCTTT. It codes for CASSRDRRGTEAFF.

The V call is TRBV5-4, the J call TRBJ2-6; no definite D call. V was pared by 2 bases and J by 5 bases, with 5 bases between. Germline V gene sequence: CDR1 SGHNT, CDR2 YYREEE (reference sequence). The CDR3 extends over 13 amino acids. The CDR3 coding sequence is TGTGCCAGCAGCTTTACCAGGGCCAACGTCCTGACTTTC. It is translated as CASSFTRANVLTF.

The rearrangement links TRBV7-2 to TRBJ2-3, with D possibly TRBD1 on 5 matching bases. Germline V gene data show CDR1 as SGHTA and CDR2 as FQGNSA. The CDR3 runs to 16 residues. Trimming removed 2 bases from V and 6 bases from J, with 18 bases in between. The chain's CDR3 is CASSLRGNSFTDTQYF. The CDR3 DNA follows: TGTGCCAGCAGCTTAAGGGGCAACTCTTTCACGGATACGCAGTATTTT.

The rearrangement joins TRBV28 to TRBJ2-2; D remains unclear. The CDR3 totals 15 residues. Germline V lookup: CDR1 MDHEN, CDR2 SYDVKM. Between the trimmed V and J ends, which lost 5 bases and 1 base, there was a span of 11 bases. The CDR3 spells CASSRFLGNTGELFF. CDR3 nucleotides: TGTGCCAGCAGTAGGTTCCTAGGGAACACCGGGGAGCTGTTTTTT.

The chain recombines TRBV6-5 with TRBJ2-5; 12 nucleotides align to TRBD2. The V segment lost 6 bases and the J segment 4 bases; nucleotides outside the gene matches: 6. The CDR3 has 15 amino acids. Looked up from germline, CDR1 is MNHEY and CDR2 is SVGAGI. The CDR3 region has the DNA TGTGCCAGCAGCCGGACACTAGCGGGAGGAGAGACCCAGTACTTC. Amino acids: CASSRTLAGGETQYF.

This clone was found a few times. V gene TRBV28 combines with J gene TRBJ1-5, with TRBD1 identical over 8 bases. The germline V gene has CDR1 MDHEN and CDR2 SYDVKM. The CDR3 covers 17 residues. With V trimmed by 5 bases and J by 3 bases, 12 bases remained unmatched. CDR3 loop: CASSPRTTGADNQPQHF. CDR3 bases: TGTGCCAGCAGTCCCCGAACGACAGGGGCGGACAATCAGCCCCAGCATTTT.

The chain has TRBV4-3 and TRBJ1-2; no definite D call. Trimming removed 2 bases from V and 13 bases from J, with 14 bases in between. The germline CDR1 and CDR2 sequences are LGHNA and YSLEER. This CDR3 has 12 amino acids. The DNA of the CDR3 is TGCGCCAGCAGCCAAACAAGGGCCCCCCTCACCTTC. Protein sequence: CASSQTRAPLTF.

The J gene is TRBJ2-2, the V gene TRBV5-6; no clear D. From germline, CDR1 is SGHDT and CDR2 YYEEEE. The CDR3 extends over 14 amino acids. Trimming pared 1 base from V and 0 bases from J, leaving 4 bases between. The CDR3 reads CASSLQPNTGELFF. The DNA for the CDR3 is TGTGCCAGCAGCTTGCAGCCGAACACCGGGGAGCTGTTTTTT.

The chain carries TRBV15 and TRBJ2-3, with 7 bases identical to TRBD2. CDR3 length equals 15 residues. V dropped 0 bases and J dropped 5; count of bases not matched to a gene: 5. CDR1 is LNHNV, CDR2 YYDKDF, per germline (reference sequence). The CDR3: CATSREGRDGDTQYF. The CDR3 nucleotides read TGTGCCACCAGCAGAGAAGGGAGGGACGGAGATACGCAGTATTTT. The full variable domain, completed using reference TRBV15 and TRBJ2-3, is DAMVIQNPRYQVTQFGKPVTLSCSQTLNHNVMYWYQQKSSQAPKLLFHYYDKDFNNEADTPDNFQSRRPNTSFCFLDIRSPGLGDTAMYLCATSREGRDGDTQYFGPGTRLTVL.

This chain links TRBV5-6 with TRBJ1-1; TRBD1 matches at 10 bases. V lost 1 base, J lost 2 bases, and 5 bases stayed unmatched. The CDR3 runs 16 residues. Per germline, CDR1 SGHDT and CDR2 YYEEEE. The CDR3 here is CASSLRGQGRNTEAFF. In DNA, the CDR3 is TGTGCCAGCAGCTTGAGGGGACAGGGGAGAAACACTGAAGCTTTCTTT.

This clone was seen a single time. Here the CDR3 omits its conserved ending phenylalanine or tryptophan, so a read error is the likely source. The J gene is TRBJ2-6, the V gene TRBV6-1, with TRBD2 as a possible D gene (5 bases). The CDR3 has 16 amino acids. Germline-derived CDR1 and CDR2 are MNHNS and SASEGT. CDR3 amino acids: CASSELDFSRANVLTL. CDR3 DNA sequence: TGTGCCAGCAGTGAATTGGACTTCTCTAGGGCCAACGTCCTGACTTTA.

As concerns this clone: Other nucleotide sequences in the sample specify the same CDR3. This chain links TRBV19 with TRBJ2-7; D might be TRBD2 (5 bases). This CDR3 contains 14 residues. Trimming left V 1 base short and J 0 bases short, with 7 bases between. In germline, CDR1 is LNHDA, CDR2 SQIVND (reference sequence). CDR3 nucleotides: TGTGCCAGTAGTATAGTTGGGAGCTCCTACGAGCAGTACTTC. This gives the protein CASSIVGSSYEQYF.

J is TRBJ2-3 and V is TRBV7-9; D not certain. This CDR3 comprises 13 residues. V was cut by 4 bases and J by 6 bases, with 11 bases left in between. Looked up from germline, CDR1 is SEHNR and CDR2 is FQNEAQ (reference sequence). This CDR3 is CASSSEVLDTQYF. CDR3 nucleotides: TGTGCCAGCAGCTCTGAGGTTCTGGATACGCAGTATTTT.

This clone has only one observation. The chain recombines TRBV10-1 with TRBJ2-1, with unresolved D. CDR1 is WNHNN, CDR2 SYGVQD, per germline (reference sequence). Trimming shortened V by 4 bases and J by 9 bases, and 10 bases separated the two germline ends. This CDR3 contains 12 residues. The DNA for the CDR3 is TGCGCCAGCAGTGTGGGGTTCGGTGAGCAGTTCTTC. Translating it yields CASSVGFGEQFF.

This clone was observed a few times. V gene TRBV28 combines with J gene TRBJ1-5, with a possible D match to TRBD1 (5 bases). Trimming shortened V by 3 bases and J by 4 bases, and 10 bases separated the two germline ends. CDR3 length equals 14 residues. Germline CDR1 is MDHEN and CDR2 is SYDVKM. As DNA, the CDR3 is TGTGCCAGCAGTTTGACGACAGCAAATCAGCCCCAGCATTTT. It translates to CASSLTTANQPQHF.

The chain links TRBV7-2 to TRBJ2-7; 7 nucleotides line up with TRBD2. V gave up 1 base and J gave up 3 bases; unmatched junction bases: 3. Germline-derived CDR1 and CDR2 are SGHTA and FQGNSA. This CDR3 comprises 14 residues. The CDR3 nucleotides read TGTGCCAGCAGCTTAGACCCGGGAGGCTACGAGCAGTACTTC. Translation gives CASSLDPGGYEQYF.

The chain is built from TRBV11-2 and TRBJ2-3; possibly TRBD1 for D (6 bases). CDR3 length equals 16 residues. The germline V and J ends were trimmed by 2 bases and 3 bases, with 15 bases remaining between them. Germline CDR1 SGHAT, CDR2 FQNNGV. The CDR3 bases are TGTGCCAGCAGCTTACACGACAGGTCGAAGACAGATACGCAGTATTTT. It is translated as CASSLHDRSKTDTQYF. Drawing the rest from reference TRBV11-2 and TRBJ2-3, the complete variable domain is EAGVAQSPRYKIIEKRQSVAFWCNPISGHATLYWYQQILGQGPKLLIQFQNNGVVDDSQLPKDRFSAERLKGVDSTLKIQPAKLEDSAVYLCASSLHDRSKTDTQYFGPGTRLTVL.

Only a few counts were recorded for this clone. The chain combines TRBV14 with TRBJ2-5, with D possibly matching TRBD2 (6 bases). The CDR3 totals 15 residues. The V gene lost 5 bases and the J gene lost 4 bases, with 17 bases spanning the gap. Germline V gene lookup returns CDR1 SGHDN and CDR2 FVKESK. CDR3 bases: TGTGCCAGCAGCACGAATCGGGACTTCGGAGAGACCCAGTACTTC. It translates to CASSTNRDFGETQYF.